The next 14 T cell receptor beta chains were all read from a single sample in a study of blood T cell repertoires in COVID-19. Only in-frame clones appear in the TCRdb table, and some are missing; sequencing was by immunoSEQ multiplex PCR. The sample carries about 260,000 clones, approximately 80% recorded once. The sequenced material came from peripheral blood. These receptors all come from a human donor in a cohort sampled during active COVID-19.

This clone occurred a few times. This chain uses TRBV6-5 with TRBJ2-3, with D unclear. The CDR3 extends over 11 amino acids. Trimming cost V 8 bases and J 2 bases, with 5 bases left between them. Per germline, CDR1 MNHEY and CDR2 SVGAGI. This chain's CDR3 is CASFITDTQYF. For the CDR3, the DNA is TGTGCCAGCTTTATCACAGATACGCAGTATTTT.

V gene TRBV6-5 combines with J gene TRBJ2-7; 7 bases fit TRBD2. Germline V gene lookup returns CDR1 MNHEY and CDR2 SVGAGI. This CDR3 has 15 amino acids. Trimming took 0 bases from V and 3 from J; bases not matched to a gene: 5. The CDR3 region has the DNA TGTGCCAGCAGTTACTCGGGGACTAAGGACTACGAGCAGTACTTC. It codes for CASSYSGTKDYEQYF.

The chain recombines TRBV7-2 with TRBJ2-1; no clear D. Germline V gives CDR1 SGHTA, CDR2 FQGNSA. The CDR3 has 14 residues. V lost 8 bases to trimming and J lost 2 bases, with 13 bases between them. The CDR3 DNA reads as TGTGCCAGCGTCGCCGCACTACCCTACAATGAGCAGTTCTTC. This codes for CASVAALPYNEQFF.

The V call is TRBV10-1, the J call TRBJ2-1, with TRBD2 matching 7 bases. The germline CDR1 and CDR2 sequences are WNHNN and SYGVQD (reference sequence). The CDR3 totals 13 residues. The J segment lost 12 bases and the V segment lost 0 bases, leaving 5 bases of the junction unmatched. CDR3 in amino acids: CASSESTSRGQFF. The CDR3 DNA reads as TGCGCCAGCAGTGAGTCGACTAGCCGCGGGCAGTTCTTC.

This clone was found once. The V gene is TRBV4-3, the J gene TRBJ2-3; TRBD1 aligns across 9 bases. The length of the CDR3 is 18 residues. Germline CDR1 LGHNA, CDR2 YSLEER. V dropped 0 bases and J dropped 1; count of bases not matched to a gene: 8. The CDR3 nucleotides are TGCGCCAGCAGCCAAGAAGGGATACGGGACAGGGGCACAGATACGCAGTATTTT. This sequence encodes CASSQEGIRDRGTDTQYF.

This clone came up a few times. V is TRBV19 and J is TRBJ1-5; D is possibly TRBD1 (5 bases). The CDR3 length is 15 residues. Germline V gene lookup returns CDR1 LNHDA and CDR2 SQIVND (reference sequence). Trimming shortened V by 6 bases and J by 6 bases, and 18 bases separated the two germline ends. CDR3 nucleotide sequence: TGTGCCAGTAGGGAGACCCGGGCAGGGTCTCAGCCCCAGCATTTT. Translating gives CASRETRAGSQPQHF.

The chain is built from TRBV11-2 and TRBJ2-3, with D possibly TRBD1 on 5 matching bases. Between the trimmed V and J ends, which lost 1 base and 7 bases, there was a span of 12 bases. CDR1 is SGHAT, CDR2 FQNNGV, per germline. The CDR3 totals 14 residues. The CDR3 sequence is CASSLGIGQNTQYF. The CDR3 bases are TGTGCCAGCAGCTTAGGCATAGGACAAAATACGCAGTATTTT.

The genes are TRBV18 and TRBJ1-2; TRBD1 agrees at 9 bases. The CDR3 loop spans 15 amino acids. Per the germline V gene, CDR1 is KGHSH and CDR2 is LQKENI. Trimming removed 6 bases from V and 8 bases from J; junction bases left unmatched: 13. As DNA, the CDR3 is TGTGCCAGCTCTCCCCCACAGGGGGCGAGCGGGGGCTACACCTTC. As protein: CASSPPQGASGGYTF. The complete variable domain, with remaining parts taken from reference TRBV18 and TRBJ1-2, reads NAGVMQNPRHLVRRRGQEARLRCSPMKGHSHVYWYRQLPEEGLKFMVYLQKENIIDESGMPKERFSAEFPKEGPSILRIQQVVRGDSAAYFCASSPPQGASGGYTFGSGTRLTVV.

V is TRBV19 and J is TRBJ1-1, with no clear D. The CDR3 length is 13 residues. V lost 9 bases and J 3 bases, leaving 14 bases between the germline ends. Per germline, CDR1 LNHDA and CDR2 SQIVND (reference sequence). This CDR3 reads CASNPRGYTEAFF. For the CDR3, the DNA is TGTGCCAGCAACCCTAGAGGGTACACTGAAGCTTTCTTT.

V and J are TRBV4-3 and TRBJ2-5; TRBD2 matches at 14 bases. The CDR3 length is 16 residues. Trimming at V came to 1 base and at J to 7 bases, leaving 5 bases not matched to a gene. Germline-derived CDR1 and CDR2 are LGHNA and YSLEER. CDR3 nucleotide sequence: TGCGCCAGCAGCCAAGGGACTAGCGGGGGGCCGGTGACCCAGTACTTC. This sequence encodes CASSQGTSGGPVTQYF.

The chain is built from TRBV28 and TRBJ2-7; 8 positions agree with TRBD2. V was clipped by 3 bases and J by 4 bases; unmatched bases: 5. The CDR3 loop spans 14 amino acids. CDR1 and CDR2 from the germline V gene are MDHEN and SYDVKM. CDR3 sequence (DNA): TGTGCCAGCAGTTTCCCGGGGGGGCGGTACGAGCAGTACTTC. This codes for CASSFPGGRYEQYF.

V usage is TRBV18 and J usage is TRBJ2-7; 7 bases agree with TRBD1. V dropped 4 bases and J dropped 9; count of bases not matched to a gene: 6. CDR3 length equals 12 residues. CDR1 and CDR2 (germline): KGHSH, LQKENI. The CDR3 protein is CASSLDREVQYF. For the CDR3, the DNA is TGTGCCAGCTCACTTGACAGGGAAGTGCAGTACTTC.

The rearrangement links TRBV5-1 to TRBJ2-1; D might be TRBD1 (6 bases). In germline, CDR1 is SGHRS, CDR2 YFSETQ. The CDR3 length is 16 residues. V lost 0 bases, J lost 16 bases, and 26 bases lay in between. The chain's CDR3 is CASSLAYRVGGEGYFF. The CDR3 DNA sequence: TGCGCCAGCAGCTTGGCCTACAGGGTTGGGGGAGAGGGGTATTTCTTC.

This chain connects TRBV5-1 to TRBJ2-1; D uncertain. Per the germline V gene, CDR1 is SGHRS and CDR2 is YFSETQ. V was trimmed by 4 bases and J by 9 bases, leaving 8 bases between them. The CDR3 is made up of 11 amino acids. The CDR3 DNA reads as TGCGCCAGCAGCGAGTTCGGTGAGCAGTTCTTC. It codes for CASSEFGEQFF. The variable domain in full, completed from reference TRBV5-1 and TRBJ2-1, reads KAGVTQTPRYLIKTRGQQVTLSCSPISGHRSVSWYQQTPGQGLQFLFEYFSETQRNKGNFPGRFSGRQFSNSRSEMNVSTLELGDSALYLCASSEFGEQFFGPGTRLTVL.